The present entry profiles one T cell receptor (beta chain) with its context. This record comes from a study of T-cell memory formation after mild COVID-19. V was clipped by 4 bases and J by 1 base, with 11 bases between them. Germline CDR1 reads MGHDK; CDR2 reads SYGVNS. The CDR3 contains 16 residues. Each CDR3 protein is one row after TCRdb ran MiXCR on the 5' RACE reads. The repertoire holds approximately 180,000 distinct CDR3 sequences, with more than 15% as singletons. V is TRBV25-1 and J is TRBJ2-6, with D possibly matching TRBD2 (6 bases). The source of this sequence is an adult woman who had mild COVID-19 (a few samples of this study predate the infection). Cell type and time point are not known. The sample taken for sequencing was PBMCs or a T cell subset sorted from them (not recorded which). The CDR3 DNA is TGTGCCAGCAGTGGCGGGGCAACTTCTGGGGCCAACGTCCTGACTTTC. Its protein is CASSGGATSGANVLTF.